This T cell receptor beta chain was documented in a study of blood T cell repertoires in COVID-19. Data came from immunoSEQ multiplex PCR; TCRdb stores just in-frame clones and leaves some out. This table holds about 110,000 clones, 75% to 80% found once. Per germline, CDR1 SGHNT and CDR2 YENEEA. The trim removed 5 bases at V and 5 bases at J, leaving 4 bases unmatched. This CDR3 region has 14 residues. The source of this sequence is a woman older than 75 with active or convalescent COVID-19. The rearrangement links TRBV11-3 to TRBJ2-2, with 8 bases matching TRBD1. What was sequenced was peripheral blood. CDR3 protein: CASSPGQDTGELFF. For the CDR3, the DNA is TGTGCCAGCAGCCCGGGACAGGATACCGGGGAGCTGTTTTTT.